What follows are 21 T cell receptor beta chains derived from one specimen sequenced in a study of shared clonotypes between healthy human individuals. Generated by immunoSEQ multiplex PCR, the TCRdb table keeps only in-frame clones and is missing some. Of more than 1,200,000 clones listed, about 98.5% are singletons. Sequencing was carried out using naive CD4+ T cells sorted from blood. Subset reported: CD45RA+ positively selected. The receptors shown here come from a man in his thirties or forties in good health.

The chain is built from TRBV18 and TRBJ2-7; maybe TRBD2 (6 bases). The length of the CDR3 is 16 residues. The V gene lost 3 bases and the J gene lost 0 bases, with 15 bases spanning the gap. Germline-derived CDR1 and CDR2 are KGHSH and LQKENI. The CDR3 protein is CASSPRPGGVSYEQYF. The CDR3 DNA follows: TGTGCCAGCTCACCGCGCCCTGGCGGGGTCTCCTACGAGCAGTACTTC. Full variable domain (rest looked up from reference TRBV18 and TRBJ2-7): NAGVMQNPRHLVRRRGQEARLRCSPMKGHSHVYWYRQLPEEGLKFMVYLQKENIIDESGMPKERFSAEFPKEGPSILRIQQVVRGDSAAYFCASSPRPGGVSYEQYFGPGTRLTVT.

CDR3 in amino acids: CASSPGTGKTDTQYF. The CDR3 DNA is TGTGCCAGCAGCCCTGGGACAGGGAAGACAGATACGCAGTATTTT. This chain connects TRBV11-3 to TRBJ2-3, with 9 positions matching TRBD1. This CDR3 region has 15 residues. J was trimmed by 3 bases and V by 5 bases; bases with no gene match: 6. In germline, CDR1 is SGHNT, CDR2 YENEEA.

This chain connects TRBV6-7 to TRBJ2-7; D unclear. TRBV6-7 is labeled an ORF, and its function is uncertain. This CDR3 region has 13 residues. Trimming shortened V by 2 bases and J by 4 bases, and 9 bases separated the two germline ends. CDR3 sequence: CASSYPDPYEQYF. CDR3 nucleotide sequence: TGTGCCAGCAGTTACCCTGACCCTTACGAGCAGTACTTC.

This sequence joins TRBV7-8 and TRBJ2-5; D call uncertain. From germline, CDR1 is SGHVS and CDR2 FQNEAQ. Trimming removed 4 bases from V and 4 bases from J, with 10 bases in between. The CDR3 covers 13 residues. The chain's CDR3 is CASSYKFGETQYF. As DNA, the CDR3 is TGTGCCAGCAGCTACAAGTTTGGAGAGACCCAGTACTTC.

The V and J genes are TRBV18 and TRBJ1-3; D unclear. From germline, CDR1 is KGHSH and CDR2 LQKENI. There are 16 residues in the CDR3. V was shortened by 2 bases and J by 3 bases, with 14 bases between the two germline ends. CDR3 protein: CASSPTGMVLGNTIYF. The CDR3 DNA follows: TGTGCCAGCTCACCAACGGGGATGGTTCTTGGAAACACCATATATTTT.

The J gene is TRBJ2-1, the V gene TRBV4-3; 14 nucleotides match TRBD2. This CDR3 spans 15 amino acids. V was clipped by 4 bases and J by 6 bases; unmatched bases: 2. Germline lookup yields CDR1 LGHNA and CDR2 YSLEER. The CDR3 region has the DNA TGCGCCAGCAGCCCCGGGACTAGCGGGAGCAATGAGCAGTTCTTC. Its translation: CASSPGTSGSNEQFF.

As regards this clone: The sample has other DNA sequences that encode this CDR3 too. J is TRBJ1-5 and V is TRBV18; D unclear. Germline CDR1 reads KGHSH; CDR2 reads LQKENI. The CDR3 has 12 amino acids. V was pared by 2 bases and J by 6 bases, with 5 bases between. CDR3 nucleotide sequence: TGTGCCAGCTCACCAACAAGTCAGCCCCAGCATTTT. Its protein product is CASSPTSQPQHF.

The chain couples TRBV6-5 to TRBJ2-7; a weak D match, TRBD2 (5 bases). The CDR3 totals 14 residues. Trimming cost V 5 bases and J 7 bases, with 18 bases left between them. Per the germline V gene, CDR1 is MNHEY and CDR2 is SVGAGI. This CDR3 reads CASSRPPGIWEQYF. The DNA for the CDR3 is TGTGCCAGCAGTCGCCCCCCGGGGATCTGGGAGCAGTACTTC.

The chain uses TRBV5-5 and TRBJ2-7; D not resolved. In germline, CDR1 is SGHKS, CDR2 YYEKEE (reference sequence). Deletions cut 4 bases from V and 5 bases from J, with 19 bases between. This CDR3 contains 15 residues. The CDR3 DNA sequence: TGTGCCAGCAGCCGAGTAAACATTGGCGCCGACGAGCAGTACTTC. The encoded protein is CASSRVNIGADEQYF.

This chain connects TRBV28 to TRBJ2-1; TRBD2 matches 9 bases. The CDR3 runs to 17 residues. Germline V gives CDR1 MDHEN, CDR2 SYDVKM. V shed 6 bases and J 4 bases; nucleotides not matched to a gene: 13. In nucleotides, the CDR3 is TGTGCCAGCAGCTTAACCTTTGGGCGGGAGGGATACAATGAGCAGTTCTTC. This translates into CASSLTFGREGYNEQFF.

The chain combines TRBV5-1 with TRBJ1-2, with 9 bases fitting TRBD1. Germline assignment: CDR1 SGHRS and CDR2 YFSETQ. Trimming cost V 4 bases and J 4 bases; bases outside gene matches: 8. This CDR3 has 15 residues. CDR3 in amino acids: CASSPDRGVVYGYTF. The CDR3 DNA reads as TGCGCCAGCAGCCCGGACAGGGGAGTTGTCTATGGCTACACCTTC.

The chain employs TRBV9 and TRBJ2-1; D not certain. There are 15 residues in the CDR3. V was pared by 0 bases and J by 0 bases, with 7 bases between. Germline V gives CDR1 SGDLS, CDR2 YYNGEE. This chain's CDR3 is CASSVGRNSYNEQFF. Written as DNA, the CDR3 is TGTGCCAGCAGCGTAGGCAGGAACTCCTACAATGAGCAGTTCTTC.

This chain links TRBV28 with TRBJ2-2; maybe TRBD1 (6 bases). The germline CDR1 and CDR2 sequences are MDHEN and SYDVKM. The CDR3 extends over 18 amino acids. V shed 4 bases and J shed 0 bases, with 18 bases lying between them. Here the CDR3 reads CASSSLRTAVTNTGELFF. The CDR3, as DNA: TGTGCCAGCAGTTCCCTCCGGACAGCTGTAACGAACACCGGGGAGCTGTTTTTT.

This chain joins TRBV4-2 and TRBJ2-1; 7 bases are a match to TRBD2. The CDR3 covers 15 residues. Trimming took 4 bases from V and 8 from J; bases not matched to a gene: 11. CDR1 and CDR2 (germline): LGHNA, YNFKEQ. CDR3 loop: CASSLATSAVDEQFF. The CDR3 nucleotides read TGTGCCAGCAGCCTAGCAACTAGCGCAGTCGATGAGCAGTTCTTC.

This rearrangement joins TRBV30 to TRBJ1-5; D uncertain. The germline V gene encodes CDR1 GTSNPN and CDR2 SVGIG (reference sequence). This CDR3 is 13 amino acids long. The V gene lost 1 base and the J gene lost 5 bases, with 9 bases spanning the gap. The CDR3 bases are TGTGCCTGGAGTGATGGGAAGGATCAGCCCCAGCATTTT. Translated, it gives CAWSDGKDQPQHF.

This chain connects TRBV7-3 to TRBJ2-6; D unresolved. The CDR3 totals 16 residues. Germline V gene sequence: CDR1 SGHTA, CDR2 FQGTGA. Deletions cut 5 bases from V and 3 bases from J, with 14 bases between. The CDR3 region has the DNA TGTGCCAGCAGCCCCCAGTCCGCCATTGGGGCCAACGTCCTGACTTTC. Residues: CASSPQSAIGANVLTF.

This chain links TRBV7-9 with TRBJ1-2; no clear D gene. This CDR3 spans 10 amino acids. The V gene's germline CDR1 is SEHNR and CDR2 FQNEAQ (reference sequence). The germline V and J ends were trimmed by 7 bases and 3 bases, with 3 bases remaining between them. The CDR3 reads CASNDYGYTF. The CDR3 region has the DNA TGTGCCAGCAACGACTATGGCTACACCTTC.

The chain links TRBV29-1 to TRBJ1-1; D not resolved. V shed 2 bases and J shed 1 base, with 11 bases lying between them. Germline V gives CDR1 SQVTM, CDR2 ANQGSEA. The CDR3 runs to 14 residues. The CDR3 loop is CSVEWQATNTEAFF. The CDR3 nucleotides are TGCAGCGTTGAATGGCAGGCGACGAACACTGAAGCTTTCTTT.

The genes are TRBV7-9 and TRBJ2-1, with 9 bases aligning to TRBD1. The V gene's germline CDR1 is SEHNR and CDR2 FQNEAQ (reference sequence). The CDR3 loop spans 16 amino acids. V gave up 6 bases and J gave up 6 bases; unmatched junction bases: 12. The CDR3 sequence is CASSRPPGQGINEQFF. The CDR3 coding sequence is TGTGCCAGCAGTCGACCTCCGGGACAGGGTATCAATGAGCAGTTCTTC.

This clone was recorded once. The chain is built from TRBV2 and TRBJ1-1; no clear D gene. Between the trimmed V and J ends, which lost 6 bases and 5 bases, there was a span of 13 bases. Per germline, CDR1 SNHLY and CDR2 FYNNEI. This CDR3 is 13 amino acids long. The CDR3, as DNA: TGTGCCAGCAGCCCTTCCGTAGGGACTGAAGCTTTCTTT. Protein sequence: CASSPSVGTEAFF.

The rearrangement links TRBV6-6 to TRBJ2-7, with 9 bases that match TRBD2. The CDR3 is 12 residues long. Per germline, CDR1 MNHNY and CDR2 SVGAGI (reference sequence). Trimming at V came to 11 bases and at J to 3 bases, leaving 5 bases not matched to a gene. The CDR3 DNA sequence: TGTGCCTCCCGGACTAGCGTCTACGAGCAGTACTTC. Encoded protein: CASRTSVYEQYF.